This T cell receptor (beta chain) comes out of a study of T cell responses to AZD1222 COVID-19 vaccine. Study-wide results and caveats: It was only a handful of AZD1222 recipients who were seropositive at baseline. In all cases, repertoires were sampled only after the peak T cell response.

This CDR3 is 15 amino acids long. The germline V gene encodes CDR1 ENHRY and CDR2 SYGVKD. J was trimmed by 5 bases and V by 4 bases; bases with no gene match: 7. Details on this clone: The antigen is undetermined.

Method: immunoSEQ multiplex PCR; TCRdb's copy keeps in-frame clones and lacks some. The sample holds 85,000 to 90,000 clones, about nine tenths seen once. This chain joins TRBV10-3 and TRBJ1-5; 8 nucleotides align to TRBD1. The clonotype was recovered from an adult who received the AZD1222 COVID-19 vaccine. The source material was peripheral blood, sampled 28 days after the second AZD1222 dose. The CDR3 protein is CAISVSGTGDQPQHF. CDR3 sequence (DNA): TGTGCCATCAGTGTATCCGGGACAGGCGATCAGCCCCAGCATTTT.